The entry below describes one T cell receptor (beta chain). What it recognizes is unknown. These donors counted as nominally healthy when sampled, but unrecorded immune exposures were likely. It was with 60 Vbeta and 13 Jbeta primers that the PCR ran. Produced via immunoSEQ multiplex PCR; TCRdb's table is partial and in-frame only. Among some 250,000 clones listed, 80% to 85% were seen once. This CDR3 is built from 15 residues. V lost 4 bases, J lost 2 bases, and 12 bases lay in between. Germline CDR1 WNHNN, CDR2 SYGVQD (reference sequence). This entry is derived from a study of cytomegalovirus exposure and HLA in healthy donors. Overall study findings and caveats: The authors assumed roughly uniform sequencing depth across donors for presence/absence analyses. A later analysis associated about 18,000 TCR beta sequences with HLA alleles at a 0.05 false discovery rate. The authors later linked a missense DCLRE1C variant to TCR beta V- and J-gene trimming.

Specimen: PBMCs. The chain employs TRBV10-1 and TRBJ2-1; D is possibly TRBD2 (6 bases). The sequence was obtained from a woman aged 55-70 years in good health and CMV-seropositive. The DNA for the CDR3 is TGCGCCAGCAGTGTGGACTACCGAACCTACAATGAGCAGTTCTTC. It specifies CASSVDYRTYNEQFF.